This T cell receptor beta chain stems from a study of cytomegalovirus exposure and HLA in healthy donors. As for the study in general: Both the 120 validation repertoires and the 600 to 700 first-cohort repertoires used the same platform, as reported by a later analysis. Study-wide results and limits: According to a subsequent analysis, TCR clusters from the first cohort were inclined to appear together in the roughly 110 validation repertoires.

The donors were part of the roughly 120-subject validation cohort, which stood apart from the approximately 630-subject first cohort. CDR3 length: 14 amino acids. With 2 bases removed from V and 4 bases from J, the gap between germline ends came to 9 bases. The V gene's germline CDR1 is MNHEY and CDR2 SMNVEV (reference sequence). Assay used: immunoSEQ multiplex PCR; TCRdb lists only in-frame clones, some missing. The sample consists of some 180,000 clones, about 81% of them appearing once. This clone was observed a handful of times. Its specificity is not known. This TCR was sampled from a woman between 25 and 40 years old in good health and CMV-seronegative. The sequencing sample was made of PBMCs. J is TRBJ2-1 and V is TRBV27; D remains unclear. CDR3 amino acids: CASSLDDTYNEQFF. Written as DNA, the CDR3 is TGTGCCAGCAGTTTAGACGACACATACAATGAGCAGTTCTTC.